This TCR beta chain was profiled in a study of chemoradiotherapy in HPV16-positive cancers. Germline V CDR1 and CDR2: SGHRS, YFSETQ. CDR3 length: 14 amino acids. V was pared by 4 bases and J by 0 bases, with 11 bases between. Sequencing used immunoSEQ multiplex PCR; TCRdb keeps in-frame clones, though not all of them. In the table there are roughly 21,000 clones, around 87% of which are singletons. The sequence was collected from a human donor with HPV-associated anogenital cancer. The V call is TRBV5-1, the J call TRBJ2-7; the D is unclear. The sequences come from blood, collected from a patient who underwent chemoradiotherapy. This CDR3 reads CASSPLGHSYEQYF. The CDR3 nucleotides are TGCGCCAGCAGCCCCCTTGGCCACTCCTACGAGCAGTACTTC.